Following are 14 T cell receptor beta chains from one sample sequenced in a study of Graves' ophthalmopathy and Graves' hyperthyroidism. Using RNA transcripts, the TCR beta CDR3 regions were amplified. After a first-round RT-PCR with HTBI primers, a second-round multiplex PCR was run. MiXCR, run by TCRdb on the multiplex PCR reads, gives a single entry per CDR3 protein. This table has about 390,000 distinct CDR3 sequences, approximately 15% appearing once. The sample was peripheral blood. All receptors come from a woman aged 18 to 35 with stable Graves' hyperthyroidism.

This clonotype was seen at least ten times. The chain recombines TRBV5-1 with TRBJ2-2; no firm D call. The CDR3 covers 12 residues. V was pared by 4 bases and J by 10 bases, with 11 bases between. Germline V gene lookup returns CDR1 SGHRS and CDR2 YFSETQ. The CDR3 nucleotides read TGCGCCAGCAGCCCTCGAAGTGTGGAGCTGTTTTTT. Protein: CASSPRSVELFF.

This clonotype was observed at least ten times. The chain uses TRBV6-2 or TRBV6-3 and TRBJ1-1; D may be TRBD1 (6 bases). This CDR3 spans 14 amino acids. V lost 5 bases to trimming and J lost 4 bases, with 14 bases between them. Germline V lookup: CDR1 MNHEY, CDR2 SVGEGT. CDR3 loop: CASSVQGMGTEAFF. Here the CDR3 DNA reads TGTGCCAGCAGTGTCCAGGGGATGGGCACTGAAGCTTTCTTT.

This chain joins TRBV7-2 and TRBJ1-1, with TRBD1 matching over 8 bases. Germline lookup yields CDR1 SGHTA and CDR2 FQGNSA. CDR3 size: 14 residues. Unmatched junction bases numbered 8, after V lost 4 bases and J lost 7 bases. In DNA, the CDR3 is TGTGCCAGCAGCTATGACAGGGGATCCAATGAAGCTTTCTTT. It yields the protein CASSYDRGSNEAFF. Drawing the rest from reference TRBV7-2 and TRBJ1-1, the complete variable domain is GAGVSQSPSNKVTEKGKDVELRCDPISGHTALYWYRQSLGQGLEFLIYFQGNSAPDKSGLPSDRFSAERTGGSVSTLTIQRTQQEDSAVYLCASSYDRGSNEAFFGQGTRLTVV.

In its sample, this clonotype was seen many times. The chain joins TRBV6-5 to TRBJ1-6; D call uncertain. The V end was cut by 4 bases, the J end by 13 bases, with 20 bases between. Germline V lookup: CDR1 MNHEY, CDR2 SVGAGI. The CDR3 extends over 15 amino acids. CDR3 protein: CASSSAPTSRSPLHF. CDR3 DNA: TGTGCCAGCAGTTCCGCGCCAACCTCACGGTCGCCCCTCCACTTT.

This clonotype was recorded at least ten times. The chain carries TRBV6-2 or TRBV6-3 and TRBJ1-2; 10 nucleotides align to TRBD1. The trim removed 2 bases at V and 3 bases at J, leaving 15 bases unmatched. The CDR3 sequence is 19 residues long. Looked up from germline, CDR1 is MNHEY and CDR2 is SVGEGT. The CDR3 spells CASSYGGNDRGPGYYGYTF. In nucleotides, the CDR3 is TGTGCCAGCAGTTACGGTGGGAATGACAGGGGGCCCGGATACTATGGCTACACCTTC.

This clonotype was found many times. The CDR3 nucleotides are TGTGCCACCAGTGATACCGGACAGGGGGCCAATCAGCCCCAGCATTTT. This gives the protein CATSDTGQGANQPQHF. This rearrangement joins TRBV24-1 to TRBJ1-5; 11 positions agree with TRBD1. Unmatched junction bases numbered 3, after V lost 3 bases and J lost 3 bases. From germline, CDR1 is KGHDR and CDR2 SFDVKD. This CDR3 has 16 amino acids.

This clonotype was picked up many times. This sequence joins TRBV24-1 and TRBJ2-5; D unresolved. Trimming shortened V by 5 bases and J by 5 bases, and 14 bases separated the two germline ends. This CDR3 contains 14 residues. CDR1 is KGHDR, CDR2 SFDVKD, per germline. The CDR3 nucleotides read TGTGCCACCAGTGTTCCGGGTCCTCGGGAGACCCAGTACTTC. This codes for CATSVPGPRETQYF.

The chain uses TRBV20-1 and TRBJ1-1; D is unclear. CDR1 and CDR2 from the germline V gene are DFQATT and SNEGSKA (reference sequence). Trimming stripped 5 bases from V and 3 bases from J, with 16 bases between. CDR3 length: 14 amino acids. The CDR3 region is CSARQLESDTEAFF. The CDR3 coding sequence is TGCAGTGCTCGCCAACTAGAAAGCGACACTGAAGCTTTCTTT.

This clonotype showed up many times. V usage is TRBV6-1 and J usage is TRBJ2-7, with D perhaps being TRBD1 or TRBD2 (5 bases each). The CDR3 contains 15 residues. From germline, CDR1 is MNHNS and CDR2 SASEGT. The V and J ends lost 8 bases and 2 bases respectively, with 19 bases between them. The CDR3 loop reads CASWDQGAPTYEQYF. The CDR3 bases are TGTGCCAGCTGGGACCAAGGGGCACCGACCTACGAGCAGTACTTC.

This clonotype appeared a single time. The chain recombines TRBV18 with TRBJ1-1; TRBD1 might be the D (6 bases). Germline values: CDR1 KGHSH, CDR2 LQKENI. Trimming cost V 8 bases and J 6 bases, with 19 bases left between them. This CDR3 has 14 residues. The CDR3: CASMQGHSNPEAFF. Written as DNA, the CDR3 is TGTGCCAGCATGCAGGGACACAGCAACCCTGAAGCTTTCTTT.

This clonotype has at least ten counts. The chain has TRBV3-1 and TRBJ2-2; 7 nucleotides match TRBD2. This CDR3 spans 17 amino acids. V lost 0 bases to trimming and J lost 5 bases; unmatched junction nucleotides: 9. Germline CDR1 and CDR2: LGHDT and YNNKEL (reference sequence). The CDR3 DNA reads as TGTGCCAGCAGCCAAGATCAGGCGGGGGTGGCGACCGGGGAGCTGTTTTTT. Residues: CASSQDQAGVATGELFF. The whole variable domain, remainder taken from reference TRBV3-1 and TRBJ2-2, is DTAVSQTPKYLVTQMGNDKSIKCEQNLGHDTMYWYKQDSKKFLKIMFSYNNKELIINETVPNRFSPKSPDKAHLNLHINSLELGDSAVYFCASSQDQAGVATGELFFGEGSRLTVL.

This clonotype came up many times. One end of the junction does not line up with germline, which may come from a read error. The rearrangement uses TRBV20-1 and TRBJ1-2; the D is unclear. The germline V gene encodes CDR1 DFQATT and CDR2 SNEGSKA (reference sequence). The CDR3 sequence is 15 residues long. CDR3 sequence reads: CSARGPSRANYGYTF. CDR3 DNA: TGCAGTGCCAGAGGGCCGTCACGAGCTAACTATGGCTACACCTTC.

This clonotype has a count of ten or more. The chain has TRBV12-3 or TRBV12-4 and TRBJ2-2, with 8 bases aligning to TRBD1. Trimming cost V 4 bases and J 5 bases; bases outside gene matches: 6. CDR3 length: 15 amino acids. CDR3 in amino acids: CASSSGQGRTGELFF. The CDR3 DNA reads as TGTGCCAGCAGTTCCGGACAGGGAAGGACCGGGGAGCTGTTTTTT.

Regarding this clonotype: Because the CDR3 is missing its conserved closing phenylalanine or tryptophan, this is likely a read error. DNA for the CDR3: TGTGCCAGCAGCGGGCAGGGAGGACCCAATTCACCCCTCCACTCA. Residues: CASSGQGGPNSPLHS. The rearrangement links TRBV12-3 or TRBV12-4 to TRBJ1-6, with a possible D match to TRBD1 (5 bases). The CDR3 sequence is 15 residues long. Trimming cost V 6 bases and J 7 bases, with 16 bases left between them.